This TCR beta chain is drawn from a study of metastatic and nonmetastatic thyroid tumors. Study at large: Malignant and benign thyroid patients had repertoires compared in peripheral blood and tumor or nodule tissue. Whole-study findings and limits: A significant increase in TCR beta diversity was reportedly seen in malignant thyroid tumors relative to benign nodules, in blood and tumor.

Germline loops: CDR1 ENHRY, CDR2 SYGVKD. V gave up 7 bases and J gave up 2 bases, with 8 bases separating them. The CDR3 spans 12 residues. Using MiXCR, TCRdb reanalyzed the PCR reads. The top ten hold about 9.1% of the sample, which has over 8,500 clones, under 30% seen once. By sample share, this clone is medium-sized. The target antigen is unknown. None of the patients had undergone any treatment ahead of thyroid surgery. This TCR derives from a female donor with papillary thyroid cancer or a benign thyroid nodule (not recorded which). Some clones in this sample may be carry-over from other donors' samples. The V call is TRBV10-3, the J call TRBJ1-2; D uncertain. Sequencing was performed on tumor tissue. CDR3 coding DNA: TGTGCCATCAAGGGCAGGAACTATGGCTACACCTTC. Translating it yields CAIKGRNYGYTF.